This T cell receptor (beta chain) was recovered during a study of blood T cell repertoires in COVID-19 (dated by TCRdb to 2019 to 2021). Notes on the research overall: Samples from collaborators originated in the United States, Italy and Spain and spanned both the acute and convalescent phases of COVID-19. The prospective study material was composed of cDNA or gDNA derived from T cells, B-cell-depleted T cells, or PBMCs. Deeply sampled blood TCRbeta repertoires from subjects exposed to, actively infected with, or recovered from COVID-19 were included in the dataset. The repertoires were released in a freely available public database meant as a resource for research on the immune response to SARS-CoV-2. The samples were drawn from two sources: the first 160 participants of the ongoing ImmuneRACE study, and over 1,000 subjects contributed by 6 global collaborators. A de-identified subject ID, COVID-19 status, age in years and sex were almost always included in the sample metadata. HLA class I and class II types, where available, came from metadata supplied by the sample provider rather than from assay-based typing.

Collaborating institutions collected whole blood in K2EDTA tubes following their own protocols. For TCRbeta analysis, collaborator samples were shipped as frozen whole blood, as isolated PBMCs, or as DNA extracted from either sample type. CDR1 is given as SGHAT and CDR2 as FQNNGV, both from the germline V gene. Trimming costs V 4 bases and J 5 bases, and their ends lie 14 bases apart. From cysteine to phenylalanine, the CDR3 is 15 amino acids long. The DNA shown is the 45-base CDR3, in frame from base 1. On the study overall, not on this receptor specifically: Clinical and demographic metadata were provided uncurated, with the amount varying by source and participant.

TCRbeta CDR3 regions were amplified from genomic DNA using the immunoSEQ Assay, a bias-controlled multiplex PCR. Turning to the authors' computational methods: The number of nucleated cells in each sample was estimated from the amplification of reference gene primers within the assay. To quantify the absolute abundance of each unique TCRbeta CDR3 rearrangement, sequence reads were collapsed and filtered. For each sample, productive Simpson clonality was calculated as the square root of Simpson's diversity index over productive rearrangements. This is the immuneACCESS table as TCRdb keeps it, with only in-frame sequences that have V and J called. A part of the clones is gone; compared with another copy, unresolved V genes explain less than half, and the rest is unexplained. V and J calls and clone size are given by that table; D and trimming were obtained from the DNA. Counted in this sample were approximately 200,000 clones; more than 75% of them appeared once. The top ten clonotypes cover under 2.5% of the sample.

As to this clone: Its antigen has not been determined. Base qualities are not recorded, but no much larger clone differs from it by a single base.

The chain couples TRBV11-2 to TRBJ1-4; the D segment could be TRBD1, given 5 matching bases. The TCR comes from a middle-aged man with active or convalescent COVID-19. Sequenced input: peripheral blood. The sequenced DNA: TGTGCCAGCAGCTCCTCCCAGCGGGGCAATGAAAAACTGTTTTTT. Its protein product is CASSSSQRGNEKLFF.